Listed here is a single T cell receptor (beta chain). Its antigen is unknown. This sample was included in a study of T cell responses to AZD1222 COVID-19 vaccine. Regarding the study as a whole: White British donors predominated, females outnumbered males, and clonal diversity was possibly underestimated.

Using immunoSEQ multiplex PCR, the repertoire was profiled, and TCRdb retains in-frame clones only, with some absent. The top ten clones hold approximately 5% of a sample with over 110,000 clones, about 92% of them seen once. V lost 5 bases and J lost 5, with 37 bases in between. CDR3 length equals 22 residues. CDR1 and CDR2 (germline): SGHVS, FQNEAQ. Sequences were derived from peripheral blood, sampled on day 0 of AZD1222 vaccination. The receptor comes from an adult in good health. The chain is built from TRBV7-8 and TRBJ2-1; TRBD2 might be the D (7 bases). CDR3 protein: CASSQPTGQSGDTQNNNNEQFF. The CDR3 nucleotides read TGTGCCAGCAGCCAGCCGACCGGCCAAAGCGGGGACACCCAAAACAACAACAATGAGCAGTTCTTC. The full variable domain, its missing parts supplied by reference TRBV7-8 and TRBJ2-1, is GAGVSQSPRYKVAKRGQDVALRCDPISGHVSLFWYQQALGQGPEFLTYFQNEAQLDKSGLPSDRFFAERPEGSVSTLKIQRTQQEDSAVYLCASSQPTGQSGDTQNNNNEQFFGPGTRLTVL.